Below, one T cell receptor (beta chain) is given with its context. This CDR3 spans 15 amino acids. Trimming stripped 0 bases from V and 7 bases from J, with 12 bases between. CDR1 and CDR2 (germline): LNHNV, YYDKDF (reference sequence). In the source study's methods: Reference gene primer amplification yielded estimated nucleated cell counts. The table came from immunoSEQ multiplex PCR; TCRdb's copy has only in-frame clones and leaves some out. The V and J calls and clone size were taken over from that table, and D and trimming were inferred from the DNA. This sample carries some 80,000 clones, roughly four fifths of them seen once, and the ten largest clones take around 36%. The sample is drawn from a study of blood T cell repertoires in COVID-19. About the study: Italy, Spain and the United States were the sources of the convalescent and acute COVID-19 samples. Sources were T cells, B-cell-depleted T cells, or PBMCs; the material itself was cDNA or gDNA.

V gene TRBV15 combines with J gene TRBJ1-4, with unresolved D. The sequenced material came from peripheral blood. This clonotype originated in a woman in her 70s with acute or convalescent COVID-19. Here the CDR3 reads CATSRDLQSPEKLFF. The CDR3 nucleotides read TGTGCCACCAGCAGAGATTTACAGTCACCTGAAAAACTGTTTTTT.